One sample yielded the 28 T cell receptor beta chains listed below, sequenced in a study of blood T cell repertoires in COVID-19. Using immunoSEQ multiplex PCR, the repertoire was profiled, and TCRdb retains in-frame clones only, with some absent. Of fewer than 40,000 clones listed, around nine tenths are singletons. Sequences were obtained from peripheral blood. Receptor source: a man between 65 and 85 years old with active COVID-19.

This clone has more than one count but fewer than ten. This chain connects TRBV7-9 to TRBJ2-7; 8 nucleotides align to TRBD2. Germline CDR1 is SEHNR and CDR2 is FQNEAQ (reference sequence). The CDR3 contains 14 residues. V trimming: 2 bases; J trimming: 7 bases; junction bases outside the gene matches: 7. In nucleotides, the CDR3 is TGTGCCAGCAGCTTAACCAGCGGGAGTCGGGAGCAGTACTTC. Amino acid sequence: CASSLTSGSREQYF. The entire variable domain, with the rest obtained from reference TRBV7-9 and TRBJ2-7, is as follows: DTGVSQNPRHKITKRGQNVTFRCDPISEHNRLYWYRQTLGQGPEFLTYFQNEAQLEKSRLLSDRFSAERPKGSFSTLEIQRTEQGDSAMYLCASSLTSGSREQYFGPGTRLTVT.

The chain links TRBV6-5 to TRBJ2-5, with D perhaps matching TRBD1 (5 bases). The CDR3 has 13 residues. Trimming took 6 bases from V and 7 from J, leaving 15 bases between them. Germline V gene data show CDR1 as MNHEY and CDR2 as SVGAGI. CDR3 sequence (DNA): TGTGCCAGCAGGGGAACAGGCGGTAGGACCCAGTACTTC. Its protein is CASRGTGGRTQYF.

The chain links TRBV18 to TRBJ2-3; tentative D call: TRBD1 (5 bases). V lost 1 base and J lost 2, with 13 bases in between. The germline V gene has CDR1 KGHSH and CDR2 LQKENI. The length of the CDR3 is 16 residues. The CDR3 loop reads CASSPQPGKLTDTQYF. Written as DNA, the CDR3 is TGTGCCAGCTCACCACAACCAGGGAAACTCACAGATACGCAGTATTTT.

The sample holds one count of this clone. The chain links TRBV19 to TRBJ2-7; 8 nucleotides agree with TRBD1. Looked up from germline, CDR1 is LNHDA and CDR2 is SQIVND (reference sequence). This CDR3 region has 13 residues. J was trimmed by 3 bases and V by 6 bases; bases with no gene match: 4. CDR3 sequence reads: CASSHGQGYEQYF. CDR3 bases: TGTGCCAGTAGCCACGGACAGGGCTACGAGCAGTACTTC. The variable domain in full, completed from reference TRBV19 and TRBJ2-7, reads DGGITQSPKYLFRKEGQNVTLSCEQNLNHDAMYWYRQDPGQGLRLIYYSQIVNDFQKGDIAEGYSVSREKKESFPLTVTSAQKNPTAFYLCASSHGQGYEQYFGPGTRLTVT.

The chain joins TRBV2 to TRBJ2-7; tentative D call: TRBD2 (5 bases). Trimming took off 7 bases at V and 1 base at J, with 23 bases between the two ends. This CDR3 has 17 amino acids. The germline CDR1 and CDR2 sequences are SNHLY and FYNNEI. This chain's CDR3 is CASTDAGPGIRSYEQYF. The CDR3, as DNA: TGTGCCAGCACCGACGCGGGTCCGGGCATCAGGTCCTACGAGCAGTACTTC.

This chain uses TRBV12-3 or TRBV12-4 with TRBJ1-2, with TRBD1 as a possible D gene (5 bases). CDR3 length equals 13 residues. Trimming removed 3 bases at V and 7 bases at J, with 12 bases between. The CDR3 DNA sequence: TGTGCCAGCAGTTTTGGGGGGTTCCTTGGCTACACCTTC. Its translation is CASSFGGFLGYTF.

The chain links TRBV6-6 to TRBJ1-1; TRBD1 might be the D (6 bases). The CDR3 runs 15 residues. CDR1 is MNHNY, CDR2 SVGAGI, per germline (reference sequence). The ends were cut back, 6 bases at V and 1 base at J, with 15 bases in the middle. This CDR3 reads CASSPPTGQNTEAFF. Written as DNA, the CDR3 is TGTGCCAGCAGCCCTCCGACAGGACAGAACACTGAAGCTTTCTTT.

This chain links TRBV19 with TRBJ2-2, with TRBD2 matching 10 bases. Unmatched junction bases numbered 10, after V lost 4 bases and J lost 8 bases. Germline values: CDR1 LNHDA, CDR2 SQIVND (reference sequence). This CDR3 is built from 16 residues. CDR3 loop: CASSRGLAARRGELFF. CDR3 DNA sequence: TGTGCCAGTAGTAGAGGACTAGCGGCGCGCAGGGGGGAGCTGTTTTTT. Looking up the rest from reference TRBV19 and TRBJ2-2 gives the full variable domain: DGGITQSPKYLFRKEGQNVTLSCEQNLNHDAMYWYRQDPGQGLRLIYYSQIVNDFQKGDIAEGYSVSREKKESFPLTVTSAQKNPTAFYLCASSRGLAARRGELFFGEGSRLTVL.

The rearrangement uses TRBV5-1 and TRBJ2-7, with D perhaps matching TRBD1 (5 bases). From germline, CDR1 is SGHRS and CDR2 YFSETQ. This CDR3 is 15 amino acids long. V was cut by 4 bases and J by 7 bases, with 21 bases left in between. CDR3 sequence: CASSPEQGPAREQYF. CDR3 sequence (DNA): TGCGCCAGCAGCCCCGAGCAGGGCCCCGCGCGGGAGCAGTACTTC.

The CDR3, as DNA: TGCGCCAGCAGCCCGGCCCCCGGGACAGCCTCGCCCCAGCATTTT. Translating it yields CASSPAPGTASPQHF. V is TRBV5-1 and J is TRBJ1-5; 7 nucleotides match TRBD1. This CDR3 region has 15 residues. CDR1 is SGHRS, CDR2 YFSETQ, per germline. The junction had 13 bases not matched to a gene; V was cut back by 4 bases and J by 9 bases.

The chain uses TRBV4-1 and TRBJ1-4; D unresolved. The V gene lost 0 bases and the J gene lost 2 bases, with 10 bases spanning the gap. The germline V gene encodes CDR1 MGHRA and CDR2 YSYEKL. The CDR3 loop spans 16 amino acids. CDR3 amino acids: CASSQDGFKTNEKLFF. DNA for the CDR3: TGCGCCAGCAGCCAAGACGGGTTCAAGACTAATGAAAAACTGTTTTTT.

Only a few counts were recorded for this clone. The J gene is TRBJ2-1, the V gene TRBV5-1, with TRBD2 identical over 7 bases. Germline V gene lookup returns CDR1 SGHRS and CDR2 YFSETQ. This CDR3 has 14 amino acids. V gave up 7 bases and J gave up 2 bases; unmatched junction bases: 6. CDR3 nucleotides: TGCGCCAGCGCATTAGCGGGCCCCTACAATGAGCAGTTCTTC. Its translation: CASALAGPYNEQFF. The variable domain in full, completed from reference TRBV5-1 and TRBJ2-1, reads KAGVTQTPRYLIKTRGQQVTLSCSPISGHRSVSWYQQTPGQGLQFLFEYFSETQRNKGNFPGRFSGRQFSNSRSEMNVSTLELGDSALYLCASALAGPYNEQFFGPGTRLTVL.

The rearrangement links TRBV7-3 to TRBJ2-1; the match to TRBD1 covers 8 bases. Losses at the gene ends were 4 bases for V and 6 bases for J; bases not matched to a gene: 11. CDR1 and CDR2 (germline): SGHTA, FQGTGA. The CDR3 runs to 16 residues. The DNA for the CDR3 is TGTGCCAGCAGCTCAACAGGGGGATCTCGAGCCAATGAGCAGTTCTTC. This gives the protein CASSSTGGSRANEQFF.

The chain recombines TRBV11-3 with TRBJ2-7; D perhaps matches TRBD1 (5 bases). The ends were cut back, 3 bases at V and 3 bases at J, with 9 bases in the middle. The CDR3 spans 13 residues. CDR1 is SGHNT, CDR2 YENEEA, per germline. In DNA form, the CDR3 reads TGTGCCAGCAGCTTCGACAGTGACTACGAGCAGTACTTC. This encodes CASSFDSDYEQYF. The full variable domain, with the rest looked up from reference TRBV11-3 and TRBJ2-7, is EAGVVQSPRYKIIEKKQPVAFWCNPISGHNTLYWYLQNLGQGPELLIRYENEEAVDDSQLPKDRFSAERLKGVDSTLKIQPAELGDSAVYLCASSFDSDYEQYFGPGTRLTVT.

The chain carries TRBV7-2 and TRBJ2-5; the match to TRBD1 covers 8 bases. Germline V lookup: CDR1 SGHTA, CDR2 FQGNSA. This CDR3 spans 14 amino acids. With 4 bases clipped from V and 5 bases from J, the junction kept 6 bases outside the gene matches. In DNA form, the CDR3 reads TGTGCCAGCAGCTCGCAGACAGGGGCCGAGACCCAGTACTTC. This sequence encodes CASSSQTGAETQYF.

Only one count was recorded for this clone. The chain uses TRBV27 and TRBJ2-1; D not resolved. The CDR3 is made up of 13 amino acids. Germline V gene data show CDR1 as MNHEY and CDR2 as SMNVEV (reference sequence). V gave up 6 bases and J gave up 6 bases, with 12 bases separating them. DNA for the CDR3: TGTGCCAGCAGCCAGAGGTTCATCAATGAGCAGTTCTTC. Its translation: CASSQRFINEQFF.

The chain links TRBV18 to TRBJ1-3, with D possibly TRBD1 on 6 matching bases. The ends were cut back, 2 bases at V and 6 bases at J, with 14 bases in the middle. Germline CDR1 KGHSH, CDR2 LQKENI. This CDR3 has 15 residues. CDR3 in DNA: TGTGCCAGCTCACCAAGCTTGGACAGCATAAACACCATATATTTT. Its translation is CASSPSLDSINTIYF.

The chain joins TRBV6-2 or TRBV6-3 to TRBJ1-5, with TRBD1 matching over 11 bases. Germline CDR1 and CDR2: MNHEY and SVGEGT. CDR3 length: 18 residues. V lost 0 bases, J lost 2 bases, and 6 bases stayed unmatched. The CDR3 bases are TGTGCCAGCAGTTACTCGGGACAGGGGGTAATTGGCAATCAGCCCCAGCATTTT. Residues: CASSYSGQGVIGNQPQHF.

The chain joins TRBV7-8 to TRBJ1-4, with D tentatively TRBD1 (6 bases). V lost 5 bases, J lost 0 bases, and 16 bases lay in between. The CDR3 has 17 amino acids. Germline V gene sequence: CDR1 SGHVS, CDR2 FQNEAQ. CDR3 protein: CASSPPLRQATNEKLFF. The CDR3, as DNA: TGTGCCAGCAGCCCACCTTTAAGACAGGCAACTAATGAAAAACTGTTTTTT.

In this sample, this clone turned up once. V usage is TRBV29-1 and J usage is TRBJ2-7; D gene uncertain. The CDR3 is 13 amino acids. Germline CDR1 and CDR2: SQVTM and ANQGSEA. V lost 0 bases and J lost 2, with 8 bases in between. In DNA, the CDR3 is TGCAGCGTTGAAGATCCACTCGCCTACGAGCAGTACTTC. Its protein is CSVEDPLAYEQYF.

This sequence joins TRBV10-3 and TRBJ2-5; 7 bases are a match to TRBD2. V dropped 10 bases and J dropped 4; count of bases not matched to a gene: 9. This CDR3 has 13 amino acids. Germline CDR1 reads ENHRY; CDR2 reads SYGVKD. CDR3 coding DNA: TGTGCCACCCTCAGGAGGGAGGGAGAGACCCAGTACTTC. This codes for CATLRREGETQYF.

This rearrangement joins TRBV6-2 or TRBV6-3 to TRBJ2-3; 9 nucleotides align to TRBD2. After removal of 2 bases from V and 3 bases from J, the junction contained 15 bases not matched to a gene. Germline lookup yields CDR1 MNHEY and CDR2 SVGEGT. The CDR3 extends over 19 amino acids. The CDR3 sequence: CASSYPPGVRGRGTDTQYF. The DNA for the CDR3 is TGTGCCAGCAGTTACCCACCCGGGGTTCGCGGGAGGGGGACAGATACGCAGTATTTT.

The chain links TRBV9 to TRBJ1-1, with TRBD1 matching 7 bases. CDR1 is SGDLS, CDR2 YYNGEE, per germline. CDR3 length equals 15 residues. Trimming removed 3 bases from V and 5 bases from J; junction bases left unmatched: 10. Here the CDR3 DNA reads TGTGCCAGCAGCGACACGACAGGGTTCGAGACTGAAGCTTTCTTT. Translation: CASSDTTGFETEAFF. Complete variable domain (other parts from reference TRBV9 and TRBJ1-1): DSGVTQTPKHLITATGQRVTLRCSPRSGDLSVYWYQQSLDQGLQFLIQYYNGEERAKGNILERFSAQQFPDLHSELNLSSLELGDSALYFCASSDTTGFETEAFFGQGTRLTVV.

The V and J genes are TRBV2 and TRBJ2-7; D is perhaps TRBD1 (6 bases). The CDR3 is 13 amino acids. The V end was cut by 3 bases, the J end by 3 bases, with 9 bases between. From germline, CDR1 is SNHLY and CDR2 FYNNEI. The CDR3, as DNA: TGTGCCAGCAGTGACGGACAGCGCTACGAGCAGTACTTC. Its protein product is CASSDGQRYEQYF.

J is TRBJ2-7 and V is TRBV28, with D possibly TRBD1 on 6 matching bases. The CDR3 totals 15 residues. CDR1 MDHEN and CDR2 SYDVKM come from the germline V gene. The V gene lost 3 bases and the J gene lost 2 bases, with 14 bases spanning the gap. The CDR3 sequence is CASSFPRGRAYEQYF. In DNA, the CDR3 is TGTGCCAGCAGTTTTCCCAGGGGCAGAGCCTACGAGCAGTACTTC.

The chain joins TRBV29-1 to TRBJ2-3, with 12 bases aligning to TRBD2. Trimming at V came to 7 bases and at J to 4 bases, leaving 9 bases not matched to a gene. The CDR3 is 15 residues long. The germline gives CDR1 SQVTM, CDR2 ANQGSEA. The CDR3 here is CSGMGGTSGPDTQYF. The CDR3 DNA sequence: TGCAGCGGAATGGGCGGGACTAGCGGGCCAGATACGCAGTATTTT.

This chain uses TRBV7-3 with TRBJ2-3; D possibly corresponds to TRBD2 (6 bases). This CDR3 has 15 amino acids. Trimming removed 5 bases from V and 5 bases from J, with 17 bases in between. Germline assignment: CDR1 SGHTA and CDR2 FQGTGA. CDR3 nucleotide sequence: TGTGCCAGCAGCCTATTCGGAGGGAGAGTAGATACGCAGTATTTT. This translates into CASSLFGGRVDTQYF.

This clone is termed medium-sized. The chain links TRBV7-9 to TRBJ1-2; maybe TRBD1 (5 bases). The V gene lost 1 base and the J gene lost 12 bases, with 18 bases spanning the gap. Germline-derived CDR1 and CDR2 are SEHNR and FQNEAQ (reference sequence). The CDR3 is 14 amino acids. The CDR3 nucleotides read TGTGCCAGCAGCTTAGTTGAAAGGGGCTTAGCGGACACCTTC. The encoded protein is CASSLVERGLADTF.